This record concerns one T cell receptor beta chain sequence. The data originate from a study of blood T cell repertoires in COVID-19. Across the whole study: The samples span acute and convalescent COVID-19 from the United States, Italy and Spain. T cells, B-cell-depleted T cells, or PBMCs provided the cDNA or gDNA that served as material.

V lost 7 bases and J lost 4; bases outside the gene matches: 24. In germline, CDR1 is LGHDT, CDR2 YNNKEL (reference sequence). The CDR3 is 21 amino acids. The authors' processing: Amplification from reference gene primers served as the basis for estimated nucleated cell counts. This table comes from immunoSEQ multiplex PCR, and its TCRdb copy is limited to in-frame clones, with some not included. V, J and clone size reflect that table, while D and trimming were determined from the DNA. The table includes roughly 150,000 clones, 83% detected once. This sequence was found in a woman aged 80 or over with acute or convalescent COVID-19. The chain has TRBV3-1 (or the pseudogene TRBV3-2) and TRBJ2-5; TRBD2 agrees at 13 bases. The sequenced sample was peripheral blood. CDR3 loop: CASTLDTPETSGRAVRETQYF. CDR3 DNA: TGTGCCAGCACCCTAGATACACCCGAAACTAGCGGGAGGGCTGTAAGAGAGACCCAGTACTTC.